This TCR beta chain was profiled in a study of PD-L1 blockade in urothelial cancer. Study information: Male sex and bladder-origin urothelial cancer were recorded for about 90% of the roughly 29 patients. Blood gave a median roughly 140,000 T cells.

The method was immunoSEQ multiplex PCR; TCRdb's version includes in-frame clones alone and lacks a portion of them. The sample contains about 90,000 clones, approximately 90% of which appear only once. The source of this sequence is a man aged 60 to 75 with urothelial cancer. Specimen: PBMCs, collected around atezolizumab (anti-PD-L1) treatment.

The DNA for the CDR3 is TGTGCCAGCAGCTTAATCCCCTCAGGAGGGGAGGCTGGCTACACCTTC. Translating it yields CASSLIPSGGEAGYTF. J is TRBJ1-2 and V is TRBV7-2; a weak D match, TRBD1 (5 bases). Per the germline V gene, CDR1 is SGHTA and CDR2 is FQGNSA. V was shortened by 2 bases and J by 7 bases, with 20 bases between the two germline ends. The CDR3 totals 16 residues.